This T cell receptor (beta chain) was sequenced for a study of T cell responses to AZD1222 COVID-19 vaccine. Overall study context: Second-dose intervals of approximately 4 or approximately 12 weeks were pooled. Whole-study results and caveats: Among those given AZD1222, only five or six were seropositive at baseline.

TCRdb's table, derived via immunoSEQ multiplex PCR, lists solely in-frame clones and lacks some. The sample lists roughly 200,000 clones, about 91% occurring once. As for this clone: Its cognate antigen is unknown.

This TCR was recovered from an adult in good health. Material: peripheral blood, obtained on day 0 of AZD1222 vaccination.

This chain's CDR3 is CATSRDREGYEQYF. DNA for the CDR3: TGTGCCACCAGCAGAGATCGCGAGGGGTACGAGCAGTACTTC. The genes are TRBV15 and TRBJ2-7, with D perhaps TRBD1 or TRBD2 (5 bases each). Deletions cut 0 bases from V and 4 bases from J, with 10 bases between. CDR1 and CDR2 from the germline V gene are LNHNV and YYDKDF (reference sequence). The CDR3 is 14 amino acids.